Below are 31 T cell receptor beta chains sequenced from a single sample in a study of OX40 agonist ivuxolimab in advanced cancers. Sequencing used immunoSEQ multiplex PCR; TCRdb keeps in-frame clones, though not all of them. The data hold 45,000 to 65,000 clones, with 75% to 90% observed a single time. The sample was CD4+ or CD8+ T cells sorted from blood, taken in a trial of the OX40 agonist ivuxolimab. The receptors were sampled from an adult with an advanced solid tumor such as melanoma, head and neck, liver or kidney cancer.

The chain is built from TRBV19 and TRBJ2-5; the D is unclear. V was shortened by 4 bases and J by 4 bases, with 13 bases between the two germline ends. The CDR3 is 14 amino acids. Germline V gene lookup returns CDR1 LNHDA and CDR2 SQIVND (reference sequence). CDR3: CASSTRRGGETQYF. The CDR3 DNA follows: TGTGCCAGTAGTACCCGCCGTGGCGGAGAGACCCAGTACTTC.

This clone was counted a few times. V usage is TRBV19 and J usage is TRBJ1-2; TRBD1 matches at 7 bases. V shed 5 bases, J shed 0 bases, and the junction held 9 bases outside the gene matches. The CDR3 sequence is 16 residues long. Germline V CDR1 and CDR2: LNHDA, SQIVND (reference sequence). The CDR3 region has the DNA TGTGCCAGTAGTGCCACGAGGACAGGAGCTAACTATGGCTACACCTTC. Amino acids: CASSATRTGANYGYTF.

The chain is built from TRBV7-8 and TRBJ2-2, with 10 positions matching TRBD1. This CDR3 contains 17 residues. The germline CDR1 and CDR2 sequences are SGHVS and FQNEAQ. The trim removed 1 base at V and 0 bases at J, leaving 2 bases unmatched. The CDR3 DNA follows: TGTGCCAGCAGCTTAGTAGGGACAGGGGCGAACACCGGGGAGCTGTTTTTT. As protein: CASSLVGTGANTGELFF.

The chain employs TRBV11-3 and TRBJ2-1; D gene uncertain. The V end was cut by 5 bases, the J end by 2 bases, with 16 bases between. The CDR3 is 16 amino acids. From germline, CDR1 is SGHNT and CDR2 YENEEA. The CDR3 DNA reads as TGTGCCAGCAGCGATCTCGACGGAACAGCCTACAATGAGCAGTTCTTC. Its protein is CASSDLDGTAYNEQFF.

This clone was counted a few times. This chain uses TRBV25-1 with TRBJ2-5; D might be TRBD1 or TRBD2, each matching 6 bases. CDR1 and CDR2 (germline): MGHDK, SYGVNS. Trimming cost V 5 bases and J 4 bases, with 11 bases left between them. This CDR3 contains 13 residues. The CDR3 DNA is TGTGCCAGCAGTAAACAGGGAGGAGAGACCCAGTACTTC. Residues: CASSKQGGETQYF.

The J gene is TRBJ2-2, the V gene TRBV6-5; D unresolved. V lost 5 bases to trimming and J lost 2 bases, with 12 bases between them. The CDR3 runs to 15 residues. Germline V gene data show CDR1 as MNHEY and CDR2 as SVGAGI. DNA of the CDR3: TGTGCCAGCAGTGCTTTTCTAGAAAACACCGGGGAGCTGTTTTTT. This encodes CASSAFLENTGELFF.

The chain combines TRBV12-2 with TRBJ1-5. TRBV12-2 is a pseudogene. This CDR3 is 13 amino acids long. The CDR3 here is CASRLEVGQPQHF. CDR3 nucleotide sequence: TGTGCAAGTCGCTTAGAGGTGGGTCAGCCCCAGCATTTT.

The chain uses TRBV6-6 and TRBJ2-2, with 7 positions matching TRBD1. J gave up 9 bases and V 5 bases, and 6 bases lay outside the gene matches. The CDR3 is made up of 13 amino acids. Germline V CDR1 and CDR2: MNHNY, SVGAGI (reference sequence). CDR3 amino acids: CASSPTGSRELFF. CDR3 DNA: TGTGCCAGCAGTCCGACAGGGAGCCGGGAGCTGTTTTTT.

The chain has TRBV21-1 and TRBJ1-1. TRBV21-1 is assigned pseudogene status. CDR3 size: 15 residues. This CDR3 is CASSGQRGVNTEAFF. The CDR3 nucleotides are TGTGCCAGCAGCGGCCAGCGAGGGGTGAACACTGAAGCTTTCTTT.

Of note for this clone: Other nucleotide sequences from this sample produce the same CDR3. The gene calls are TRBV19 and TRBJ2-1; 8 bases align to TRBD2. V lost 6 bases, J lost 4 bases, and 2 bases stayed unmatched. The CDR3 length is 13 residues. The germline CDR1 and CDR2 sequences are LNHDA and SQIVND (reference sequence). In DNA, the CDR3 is TGTGCCAGTAGCGGGGGGGTTTACAATGAGCAGTTCTTC. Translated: CASSGGVYNEQFF. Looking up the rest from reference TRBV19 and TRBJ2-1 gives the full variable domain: DGGITQSPKYLFRKEGQNVTLSCEQNLNHDAMYWYRQDPGQGLRLIYYSQIVNDFQKGDIAEGYSVSREKKESFPLTVTSAQKNPTAFYLCASSGGVYNEQFFGPGTRLTVL.

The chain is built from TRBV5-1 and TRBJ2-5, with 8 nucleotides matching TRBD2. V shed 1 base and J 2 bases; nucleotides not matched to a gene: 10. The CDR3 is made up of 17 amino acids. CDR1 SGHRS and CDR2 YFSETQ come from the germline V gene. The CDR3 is CASSLMGSGASQETQYF. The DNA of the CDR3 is TGCGCCAGCAGCTTGATGGGTAGCGGGGCATCGCAAGAGACCCAGTACTTC.

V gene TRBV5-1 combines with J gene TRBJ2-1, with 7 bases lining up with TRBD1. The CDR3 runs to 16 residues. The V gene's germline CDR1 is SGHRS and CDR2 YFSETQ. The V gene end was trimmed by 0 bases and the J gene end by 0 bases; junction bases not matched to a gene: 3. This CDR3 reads CASSLGTGSSYNEQFF. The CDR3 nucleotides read TGCGCCAGCAGCTTGGGGACAGGTAGCTCCTACAATGAGCAGTTCTTC.

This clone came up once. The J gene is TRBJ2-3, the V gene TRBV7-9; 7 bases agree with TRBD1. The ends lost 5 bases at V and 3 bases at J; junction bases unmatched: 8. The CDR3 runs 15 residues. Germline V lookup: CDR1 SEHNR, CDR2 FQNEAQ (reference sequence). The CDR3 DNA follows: TGTGCCAGCAGCGCGGACAGGACCTTTACAGATACGCAGTATTTT. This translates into CASSADRTFTDTQYF. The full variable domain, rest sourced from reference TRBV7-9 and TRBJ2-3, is DTGVSQNPRHKITKRGQNVTFRCDPISEHNRLYWYRQTLGQGPEFLTYFQNEAQLEKSRLLSDRFSAERPKGSFSTLEIQRTEQGDSAMYLCASSADRTFTDTQYFGPGTRLTVL.

The CDR3 here is CASSEAYEQYF. CDR3 nucleotide sequence: TGTGCCAGCAGTGAAGCCTACGAGCAGTACTTC. The chain carries TRBV2 and TRBJ2-5, with D uncertain. The J call may be wrong; the DNA end is better matched by TRBJ2-7. This CDR3 is built from 11 residues. From germline, CDR1 is SNHLY and CDR2 FYNNEI.

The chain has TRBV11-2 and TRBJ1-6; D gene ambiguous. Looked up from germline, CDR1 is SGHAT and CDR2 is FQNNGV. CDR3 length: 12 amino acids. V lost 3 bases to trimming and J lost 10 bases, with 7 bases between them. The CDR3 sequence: CASSFVGSPLHF. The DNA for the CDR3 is TGTGCCAGCAGCTTCGTTGGGTCACCCCTCCACTTT.

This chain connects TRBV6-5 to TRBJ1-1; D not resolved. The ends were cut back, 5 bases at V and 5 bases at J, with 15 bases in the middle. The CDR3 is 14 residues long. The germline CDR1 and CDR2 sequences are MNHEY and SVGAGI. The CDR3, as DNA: TGTGCCAGCAGTAAACTTAGATCCGGTACTGAAGCTTTCTTT. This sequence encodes CASSKLRSGTEAFF.

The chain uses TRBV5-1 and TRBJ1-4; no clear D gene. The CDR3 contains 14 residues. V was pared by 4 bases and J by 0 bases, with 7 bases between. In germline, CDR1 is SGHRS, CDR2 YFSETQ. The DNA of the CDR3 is TGCGCCAGCAGCGTACATCCAACTAATGAAAAACTGTTTTTT. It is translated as CASSVHPTNEKLFF.

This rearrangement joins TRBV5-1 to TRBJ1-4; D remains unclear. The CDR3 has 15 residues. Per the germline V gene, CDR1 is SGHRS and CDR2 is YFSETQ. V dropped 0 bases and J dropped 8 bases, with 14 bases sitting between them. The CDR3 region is CASSLGPGSEEKLFF. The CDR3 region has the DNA TGCGCCAGCAGCTTGGGTCCAGGATCAGAGGAAAAACTGTTTTTT.

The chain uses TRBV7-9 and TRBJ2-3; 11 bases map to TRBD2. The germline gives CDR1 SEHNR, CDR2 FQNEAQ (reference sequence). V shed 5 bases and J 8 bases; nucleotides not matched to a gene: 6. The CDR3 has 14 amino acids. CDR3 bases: TGTGCCAGCAGCCCTAGCGGGGGGCAAGGTACGCAGTATTTT. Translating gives CASSPSGGQGTQYF.

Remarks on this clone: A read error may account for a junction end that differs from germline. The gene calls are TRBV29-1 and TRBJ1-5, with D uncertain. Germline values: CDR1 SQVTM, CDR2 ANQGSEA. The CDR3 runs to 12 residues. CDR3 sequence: CSVQESNQPQHF. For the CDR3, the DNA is TGCAGCGTTCAAGAATCCAATCAGCCCCAGCATTTT. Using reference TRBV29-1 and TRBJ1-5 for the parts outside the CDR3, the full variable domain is SAVISQKPSRDICQRGTSLTIQCQVDSQVTMMFWYRQQPGQSLTLIATANQGSEATYESGFVIDKFPISRPNLTFSTLTVSNMSPEDSSIYLCSVQESNQPQHFGDGTRLSIL.

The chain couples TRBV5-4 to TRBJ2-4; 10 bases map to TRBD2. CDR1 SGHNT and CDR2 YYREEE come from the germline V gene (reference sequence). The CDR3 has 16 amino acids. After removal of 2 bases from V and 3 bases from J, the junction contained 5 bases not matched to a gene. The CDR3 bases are TGTGCCAGCAGCTTAGCGGGGGGGGCGGTCAAAAACATTCAGTACTTC. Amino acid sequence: CASSLAGGAVKNIQYF.

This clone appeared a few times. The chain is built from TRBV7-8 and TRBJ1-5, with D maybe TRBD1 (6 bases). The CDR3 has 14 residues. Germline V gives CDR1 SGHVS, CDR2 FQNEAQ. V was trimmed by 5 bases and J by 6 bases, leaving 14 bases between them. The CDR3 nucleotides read TGTGCCAGCAGCAACAGGGATTGGGGTCAGCCCCAGCATTTT. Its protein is CASSNRDWGQPQHF.

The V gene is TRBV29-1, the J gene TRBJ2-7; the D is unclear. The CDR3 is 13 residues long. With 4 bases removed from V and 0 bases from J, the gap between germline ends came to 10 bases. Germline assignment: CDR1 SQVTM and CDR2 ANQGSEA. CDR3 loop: CSVGLLSSYEQYF. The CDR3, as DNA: TGCAGCGTTGGTCTCCTAAGCTCCTACGAGCAGTACTTC.

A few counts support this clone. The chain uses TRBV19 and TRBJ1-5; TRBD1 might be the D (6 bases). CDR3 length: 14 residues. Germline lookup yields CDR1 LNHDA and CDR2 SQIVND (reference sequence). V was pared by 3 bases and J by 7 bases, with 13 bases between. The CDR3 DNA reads TGTGCCAGTAGTATTCACAGGGTCTCCCAGCCCCAGCATTTT. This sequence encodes CASSIHRVSQPQHF.

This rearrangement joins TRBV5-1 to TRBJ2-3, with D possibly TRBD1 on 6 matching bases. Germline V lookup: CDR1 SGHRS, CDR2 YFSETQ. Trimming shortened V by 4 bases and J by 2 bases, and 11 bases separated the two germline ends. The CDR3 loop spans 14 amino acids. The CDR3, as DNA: TGCGCCAGCAGCACAGGACAGAACACAGATACGCAGTATTTT. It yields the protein CASSTGQNTDTQYF.

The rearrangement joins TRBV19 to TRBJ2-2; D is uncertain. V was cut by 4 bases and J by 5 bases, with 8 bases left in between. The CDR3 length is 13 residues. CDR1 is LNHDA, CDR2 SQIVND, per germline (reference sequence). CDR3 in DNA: TGTGCCAGTAGTACAGACTGGACCGGGGAGCTGTTTTTT. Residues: CASSTDWTGELFF.

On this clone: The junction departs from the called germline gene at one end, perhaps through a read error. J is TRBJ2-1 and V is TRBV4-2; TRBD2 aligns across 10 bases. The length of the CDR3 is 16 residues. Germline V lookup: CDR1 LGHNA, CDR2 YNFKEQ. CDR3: CASSQDPLAGAPVKIF. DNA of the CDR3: TGTGCCAGCAGCCAAGATCCCCTAGCGGGGGCCCCCGTAAAGATCTTC.

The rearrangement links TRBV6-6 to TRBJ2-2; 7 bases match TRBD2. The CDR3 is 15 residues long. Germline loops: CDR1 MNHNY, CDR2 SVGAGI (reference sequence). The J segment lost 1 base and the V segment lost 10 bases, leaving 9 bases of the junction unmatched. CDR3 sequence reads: CATKGRAENTGELFF. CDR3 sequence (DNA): TGTGCCACCAAGGGGAGGGCAGAGAACACCGGGGAGCTGTTTTTT.

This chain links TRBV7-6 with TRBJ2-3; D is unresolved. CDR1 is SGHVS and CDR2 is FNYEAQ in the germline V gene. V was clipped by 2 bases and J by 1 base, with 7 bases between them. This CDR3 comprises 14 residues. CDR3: CASSLRPRTDTQYF. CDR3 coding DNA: TGTGCCAGCAGCTTAAGACCGCGCACAGATACGCAGTATTTT.

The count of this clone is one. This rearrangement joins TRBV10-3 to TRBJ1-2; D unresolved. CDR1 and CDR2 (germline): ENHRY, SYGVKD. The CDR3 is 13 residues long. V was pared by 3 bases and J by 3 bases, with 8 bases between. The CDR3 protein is CAISEGEYYGYTF. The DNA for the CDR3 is TGTGCCATCAGTGAAGGAGAATACTATGGCTACACCTTC.

CDR3 sequence (DNA): TGTGCCAGCTCACTCGCCGCCGGGTACGAGCAGTACTTC. Amino acid sequence: CASSLAAGYEQYF. The genes are TRBV18 and TRBJ2-7, with no clear D. V was pared by 4 bases and J by 4 bases, with 11 bases between. Germline CDR1 reads KGHSH; CDR2 reads LQKENI. This CDR3 region has 13 residues.